Reported below is one T cell receptor (beta chain). TCRdb's copy holds only in-frame clones and misses some; the assay was immunoSEQ multiplex PCR. The table has nearly 350,000 clones, about 88% seen once. The data stem from a study of blood T cell repertoires in COVID-19. Study at large: T cells, B-cell-depleted T cells, or PBMCs provided the cDNA or gDNA that served as material.

The CDR3 totals 15 residues. Germline V gene sequence: CDR1 SGHAT, CDR2 FQNNGV. V was pared by 5 bases and J by 8 bases, with 11 bases of the junction left unmatched. The chain recombines TRBV11-2 with TRBJ1-4; 7 bases agree with TRBD1. The TCR comes from a woman aged 25 to 45 who had recovered from COVID-19. The sample was PBMCs or T cells enriched from blood (not recorded which). In DNA form, the CDR3 reads TGTGCCAGCAGCATGGACAGGCACCCTTGGGAAAAACTGTTTTTT. Its translation is CASSMDRHPWEKLFF.